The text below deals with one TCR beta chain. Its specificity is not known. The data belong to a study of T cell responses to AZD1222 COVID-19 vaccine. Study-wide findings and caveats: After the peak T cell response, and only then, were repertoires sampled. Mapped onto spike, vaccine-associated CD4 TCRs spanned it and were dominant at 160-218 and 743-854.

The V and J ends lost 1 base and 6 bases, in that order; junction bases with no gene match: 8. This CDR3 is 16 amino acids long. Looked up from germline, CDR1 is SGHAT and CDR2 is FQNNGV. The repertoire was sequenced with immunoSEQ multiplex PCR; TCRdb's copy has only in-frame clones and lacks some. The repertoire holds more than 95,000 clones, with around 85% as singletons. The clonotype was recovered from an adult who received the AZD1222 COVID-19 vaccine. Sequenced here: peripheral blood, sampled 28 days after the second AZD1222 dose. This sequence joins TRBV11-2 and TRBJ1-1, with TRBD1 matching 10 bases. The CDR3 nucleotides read TGTGCCAGCAGCTTAGGATACCGGGACAGGGGCTCTGAAGCTTTCTTT. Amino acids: CASSLGYRDRGSEAFF.